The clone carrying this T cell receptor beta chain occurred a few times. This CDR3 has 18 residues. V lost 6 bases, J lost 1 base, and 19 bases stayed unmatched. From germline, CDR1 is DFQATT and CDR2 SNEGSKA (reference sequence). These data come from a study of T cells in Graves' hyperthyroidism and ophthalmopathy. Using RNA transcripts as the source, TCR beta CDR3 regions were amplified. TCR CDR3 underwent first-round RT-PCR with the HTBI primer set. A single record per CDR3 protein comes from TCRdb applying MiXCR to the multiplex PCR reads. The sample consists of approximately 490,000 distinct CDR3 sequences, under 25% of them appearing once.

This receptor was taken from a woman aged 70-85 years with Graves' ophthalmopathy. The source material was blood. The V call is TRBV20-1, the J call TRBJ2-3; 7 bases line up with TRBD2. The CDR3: CSASDGVARGVGTDTQYF. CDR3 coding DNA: TGCAGTGCCTCCGATGGGGTAGCTCGGGGGGTTGGCACAGATACGCAGTATTTT.